This TCR beta chain was documented in a study of blood T cell repertoires in COVID-19. Study-level information: The United States, Italy and Spain provided the acute and convalescent COVID-19 samples. Sources were T cells, B-cell-depleted T cells, or PBMCs; the material itself was cDNA or gDNA.

Original data processing: From reference gene primer amplification, estimates of nucleated cell counts were derived. Here immunoSEQ multiplex PCR was the method, and the copy in TCRdb shows in-frame clones only, minus some. V, J and clone size are taken as reported in that table, and D and trimming were inferred from the DNA itself. The data hold around 230,000 clones, with around 80% observed a single time. V dropped 1 base and J dropped 7; count of bases not matched to a gene: 6. Per the germline V gene, CDR1 is KGHDR and CDR2 is SFDVKD. This CDR3 is 15 amino acids long. The receptor was derived from a woman in her fifties or sixties with acute or convalescent COVID-19. Sample: peripheral blood. This chain connects TRBV24-1 to TRBJ2-1, with TRBD2 identical over 7 bases. The CDR3 protein is CATSDFVGAGNEQFF. The CDR3 DNA follows: TGTGCCACCAGTGATTTTGTGGGAGCGGGGAATGAGCAGTTCTTC.